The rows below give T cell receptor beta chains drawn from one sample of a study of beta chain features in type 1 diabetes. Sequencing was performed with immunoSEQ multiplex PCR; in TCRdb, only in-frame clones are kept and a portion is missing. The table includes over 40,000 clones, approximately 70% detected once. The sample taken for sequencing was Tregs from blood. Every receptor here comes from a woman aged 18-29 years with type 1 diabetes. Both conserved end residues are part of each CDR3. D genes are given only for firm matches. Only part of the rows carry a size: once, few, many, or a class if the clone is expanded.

CDR3nt: TGTGCCAGCAGCTTACGACTAGACTCCTACAATGAGCAGTTCTTC
CDR3aa: CASSLRLDSYNEQFF
d_gene: NA
j_gene: TRBJ2-1
abundance: once
v_gene: TRBV7-9

CDR3nt: TGTGCCAGCAGCTCGACAGGGGGCAATGAGCAGTTCTTC
CDR3aa: CASSSTGGNEQFF
d_gene: TRBD1
j_gene: TRBJ2-1
abundance: once
v_gene: TRBV7-3

CDR3nt: TGTGCCAGCAGTCCGCAGGGGGGCAATCAGCCCCAGCATTTT
CDR3aa: CASSPQGGNQPQHF
d_gene: TRBD1
j_gene: TRBJ1-5
abundance: NA
v_gene: TRBV27

CDR3nt: TGTGCCAGCAGTCTGTACGGGGCCTACGAGCAGTACTTC
CDR3aa: CASSLYGAYEQYF
d_gene: NA
j_gene: TRBJ2-7
abundance: NA
v_gene: TRBV2

CDR3nt: TGTGCCATCAGTGAAACTCTACTAGCGGGAGGCTACAATGAGCAGTTCTTC
CDR3aa: CAISETLLAGGYNEQFF
d_gene: TRBD2
j_gene: TRBJ2-1
abundance: NA
v_gene: TRBV10-3

CDR3nt: TGTGCCAGTAGTATAGCGGCGGACAGACCTTCTGGGGCCAACGTCCTGACTTTC
CDR3aa: CASSIAADRPSGANVLTF
d_gene: NA
j_gene: TRBJ2-6
abundance: NA
v_gene: TRBV19

CDR3nt: TGTGCCAGCAGCTTAGGTCTAGCGGGGGGGAAAGAGACCCAGTACTTC
CDR3aa: CASSLGLAGGKETQYF
d_gene: TRBD2
j_gene: TRBJ2-5
abundance: NA
v_gene: TRBV7-2

CDR3nt: TGCGCCAGCAGCCAAGAGACGGATAGAGCGTACCAAGAGACCCAGTACTTC
CDR3aa: CASSQETDRAYQETQYF
d_gene: NA
j_gene: TRBJ2-5
abundance: NA
v_gene: TRBV4-3

CDR3nt: TGTGCCAGCTCACCGACGGGGACAGGGGATTCACCCCTCCACTTT
CDR3aa: CASSPTGTGDSPLHF
d_gene: TRBD1
j_gene: TRBJ1-6
abundance: few
v_gene: TRBV18

CDR3nt: TGTGCCAGCAGCTGGCGGGAGACCGATACGCAGTATTTT
CDR3aa: CASSWRETDTQYF
d_gene: TRBD2
j_gene: TRBJ2-3
abundance: NA
v_gene: TRBV7-2

CDR3nt: TGTGCCAGCTCACGCACGGGACAGGGGGATGGCTACACCTTC
CDR3aa: CASSRTGQGDGYTF
d_gene: TRBD1
j_gene: TRBJ1-2
abundance: NA
v_gene: TRBV18

CDR3nt: TGCGCCAGCAGCAACGGACTAGCGGGGGCAGATACGCAGTATTTT
CDR3aa: CASSNGLAGADTQYF
d_gene: TRBD2
j_gene: TRBJ2-3
abundance: few
v_gene: TRBV5-1

CDR3nt: TGTGCCAGCAGCTCCAGAAACAGGGTTGCCAAAAACATTCAGTACTTC
CDR3aa: CASSSRNRVAKNIQYF
d_gene: NA
j_gene: TRBJ2-4
abundance: NA
v_gene: TRBV5-4

CDR3nt: TGCGCCAGCAGCCAAGGTGCCGGAGGAGCTATTGAAAAACTGTTTTTT
CDR3aa: CASSQGAGGAIEKLFF
d_gene: NA
j_gene: TRBJ1-4
abundance: NA
v_gene: TRBV4-3

CDR3nt: TGCAGCGCCCGGGGACAGGGCGGTAGGGAAAAACTGTTTTTT
CDR3aa: CSARGQGGREKLFF
d_gene: TRBD1
j_gene: TRBJ1-4
abundance: NA
v_gene: TRBV29-1

CDR3nt: TGTGCCAGCAGGGGCGGGGGGGCTGTAGATACGCAGTATTTT
CDR3aa: CASRGGGAVDTQYF
d_gene: TRBD2
j_gene: TRBJ2-3
abundance: NA
v_gene: TRBV2

CDR3nt: TGTGCCAGCAGCCTCGTGAGCTCCTACGAGCAGTACTTC
CDR3aa: CASSLVSSYEQYF
d_gene: NA
j_gene: TRBJ2-7
abundance: NA
v_gene: TRBV5-4

CDR3nt: TGTGCCAGCAGCCCAGGGAGGAGGTCAGCTCCTACCCCCGAAGATACGCAGTATTTT
CDR3aa: CASSPGRRSAPTPEDTQYF
d_gene: NA
j_gene: TRBJ2-3
abundance: once
v_gene: TRBV7-9

CDR3nt: TGTGCCAGCTCCGCGGCTCGGCAAGAGACCCAGTACTTC
CDR3aa: CASSAARQETQYF
d_gene: NA
j_gene: TRBJ2-5
abundance: NA
v_gene: TRBV2

CDR3nt: TGTGCCAGCTCACCGCCTGCGGGTGACGGGGAGCTGTTTTTT
CDR3aa: CASSPPAGDGELFF
d_gene: NA
j_gene: TRBJ2-2
abundance: NA
v_gene: TRBV18

CDR3nt: TGTGCCAGCAGCCCCCAGAGGGACAGGGTCTCACCCCTCCACTTT
CDR3aa: CASSPQRDRVSPLHF
d_gene: TRBD1
j_gene: TRBJ1-6
abundance: NA
v_gene: TRBV7-2

CDR3nt: TGTGCCAGCAGCCCTACAGGGGTACAAGAGACCCAGTACTTC
CDR3aa: CASSPTGVQETQYF
d_gene: TRBD1
j_gene: TRBJ2-5
abundance: NA
v_gene: TRBV11-2

CDR3nt: TGCGCCAGCAGCTTGTTGGCGGCAGATACGCAGTATTTT
CDR3aa: CASSLLAADTQYF
d_gene: NA
j_gene: TRBJ2-3
abundance: NA
v_gene: TRBV5-1

CDR3nt: TGTGCCAGCAGCTTACCGCCCGGGAATTCACCCCTCCACTTT
CDR3aa: CASSLPPGNSPLHF
d_gene: NA
j_gene: TRBJ1-6
abundance: NA
v_gene: TRBV7-2

CDR3nt: TGCGCCAGCAGCTTGCAGTCCCAAGAGACCCAGTACTTC
CDR3aa: CASSLQSQETQYF
d_gene: NA
j_gene: TRBJ2-5
abundance: NA
v_gene: TRBV5-1

CDR3nt: TGTGCCAGCAGCTTAGTAGCGGGGGGGTACGAGCAGTACTTC
CDR3aa: CASSLVAGGYEQYF
d_gene: TRBD2
j_gene: TRBJ2-7
abundance: once
v_gene: TRBV7-2

CDR3nt: TGCGCCAGCAGCAAACACTGGACACATAGTGGGACCGGGGAGCTGTTTTTT
CDR3aa: CASSKHWTHSGTGELFF
d_gene: NA
j_gene: TRBJ2-2
abundance: NA
v_gene: TRBV5-1

CDR3nt: TGTGCCAGCAGCTTAGAATCTGGCAGGGGAGGGAGCGGCTACACCTTC
CDR3aa: CASSLESGRGGSGYTF
d_gene: NA
j_gene: TRBJ1-2
abundance: NA
v_gene: TRBV7-6

CDR3nt: TGCACCAGCAGCCAGCCGGGACATAGCTCCTACAATGAGCAGTTCTTC
CDR3aa: CTSSQPGHSSYNEQFF
d_gene: NA
j_gene: TRBJ2-1
abundance: NA
v_gene: TRBV1

CDR3nt: TGTGCCAGCAGCCGGGCAGGGGGACTGAACACTGAAGCTTTCTTT
CDR3aa: CASSRAGGLNTEAFF
d_gene: TRBD1
j_gene: TRBJ1-1
abundance: NA
v_gene: TRBV7-8

CDR3nt: TGTGCCAGCAGTCTTACCCTCACTGACAGGGCGTGGGAGACCCAGTACTTC
CDR3aa: CASSLTLTDRAWETQYF
d_gene: TRBD1
j_gene: TRBJ2-5
abundance: few
v_gene: TRBV5-6

CDR3nt: TGTGCCAGCAGTTTCCCCGGGACAGATAACTATGGCTACACCTTC
CDR3aa: CASSFPGTDNYGYTF
d_gene: TRBD1
j_gene: TRBJ1-2
abundance: NA
v_gene: TRBV6-5

CDR3nt: TGTGCCATCAGTGAGGGTCGGGGGTCGCAGTATTTT
CDR3aa: CAISEGRGSQYF
d_gene: NA
j_gene: TRBJ2-3
abundance: few
v_gene: TRBV10-3

CDR3nt: TGCAGCGTCTCTAGTCCAGATACGCAGTATTTT
CDR3aa: CSVSSPDTQYF
d_gene: NA
j_gene: TRBJ2-3
abundance: NA
v_gene: TRBV29-1

CDR3nt: TGTGCCAGCAGTGAACAGACAGGGTCATCTCTCTTC
CDR3aa: CASSEQTGSSLF
d_gene: TRBD1
j_gene: TRBJ2-7
abundance: NA
v_gene: TRBV6-5

CDR3nt: TGTGCCAGCAGCCCCTGGACTCGCTCCGGAGAGACCCAGTACTTC
CDR3aa: CASSPWTRSGETQYF
d_gene: NA
j_gene: TRBJ2-5
abundance: few
v_gene: TRBV7-2

CDR3nt: TGTGCCAGCAGCTTGCAACCACCACGGGACAGGGGTGCCGAGCAGTACTTC
CDR3aa: CASSLQPPRDRGAEQYF
d_gene: TRBD1
j_gene: TRBJ2-7
abundance: NA
v_gene: TRBV7-2

CDR3nt: TGTGCCAGCGGGCTACCCAAAAACATTCAGTACTTC
CDR3aa: CASGLPKNIQYF
d_gene: NA
j_gene: TRBJ2-4
abundance: NA
v_gene: TRBV2

CDR3nt: TGCGCCAGCAGCCCCCAGTACAATGAGCAGTTCTTC
CDR3aa: CASSPQYNEQFF
d_gene: NA
j_gene: TRBJ2-1
abundance: NA
v_gene: TRBV5-1

CDR3nt: TGTGCCAGCTCACCACCGATCGGGGGGCCGGGCACCGGGGAGCTGTTTTTT
CDR3aa: CASSPPIGGPGTGELFF
d_gene: NA
j_gene: TRBJ2-2
abundance: NA
v_gene: TRBV18

CDR3nt: TGTGCCAGCAGCCCACGGGGAAGCTCCTACAATGAGCAGTTCTTC
CDR3aa: CASSPRGSSYNEQFF
d_gene: NA
j_gene: TRBJ2-1
abundance: NA
v_gene: TRBV7-7

CDR3nt: TGTGCCAGCAGCGTAGGCTTTGGAGGCTACGAGCAGTACTTC
CDR3aa: CASSVGFGGYEQYF
d_gene: NA
j_gene: TRBJ2-7
abundance: NA
v_gene: TRBV9

CDR3nt: TGTGCCAGCAGCTTAGGCCGGGACAGAGGCTACACCTTC
CDR3aa: CASSLGRDRGYTF
d_gene: TRBD1
j_gene: TRBJ1-2
abundance: NA
v_gene: TRBV7-6